The 22 T cell receptor beta chains reported below all come from one sample, sequenced in a study of blood T cell repertoires in COVID-19. Clones were sequenced by immunoSEQ multiplex PCR, and TCRdb holds only the in-frame ones, with some missing. The sample lists about 260,000 clones, just under 85% occurring once. The sequencing input was peripheral blood. Receptor source: an elderly woman with acute or convalescent COVID-19.

The V and J genes are TRBV30 and TRBJ2-5, with 7 bases identical to TRBD2. CDR3 size: 13 residues. CDR1 is GTSNPN, CDR2 SVGIG, per germline (reference sequence). V shed 2 bases and J 3 bases; nucleotides not matched to a gene: 3. The CDR3 nucleotides are TGTGCCTGGAGTCCGCTAGCGGAAGAGACCCAGTACTTC. Its protein product is CAWSPLAEETQYF.

The chain employs TRBV5-4 and TRBJ2-5, with D possibly matching TRBD2 (7 bases). V lost 3 bases and J 5 bases, leaving 17 bases between the germline ends. From germline, CDR1 is SGHNT and CDR2 YYREEE (reference sequence). This CDR3 spans 15 amino acids. Here the CDR3 DNA reads TGTGCCAGCAGCTCACTAGCGCCCCAGGGGGAGACCCAGTACTTC. Protein: CASSSLAPQGETQYF.

J is TRBJ1-5 and V is TRBV4-3, with TRBD1 matching 9 bases. This CDR3 contains 18 residues. Germline-derived CDR1 and CDR2 are LGHNA and YSLEER. Germline trimming cut 0 bases from V and 0 bases from J; bases unmatched to any gene: 6. The CDR3 reads CASSQDHRGLDSNQPQHF. CDR3 DNA: TGCGCCAGCAGCCAAGATCACAGGGGGCTAGATAGCAATCAGCCCCAGCATTTT.

The chain couples TRBV5-5 to TRBJ2-3, with unresolved D. The V end lost 1 base, the J end lost 9 bases, and 9 bases lay between the germline ends. From germline, CDR1 is SGHKS and CDR2 YYEKEE (reference sequence). The CDR3 consists of 12 residues. Here the CDR3 reads CASSLTLDTQYF. CDR3 sequence (DNA): TGTGCCAGCAGCTTGACGCTAGACACGCAGTATTTT.

The chain carries TRBV19 and TRBJ2-1; possible D gene TRBD2, 7 bases. The CDR3 extends over 13 amino acids. The V end was cut by 0 bases, the J end by 16 bases, with 16 bases between. Germline assignment: CDR1 LNHDA and CDR2 SQIVND (reference sequence). This CDR3 reads CASSIDRGGGIFF. CDR3 DNA sequence: TGTGCCAGTAGTATAGATCGCGGCGGGGGCATATTCTTC.

The gene calls are TRBV2 and TRBJ1-5; no reliable D call. This CDR3 is 13 amino acids long. In germline, CDR1 is SNHLY, CDR2 FYNNEI. The V end lost 5 bases, the J end lost 6 bases, and 11 bases lay between the germline ends. The DNA for the CDR3 is TGTGCCAGCAGTTATACTGGTTTTCAGCCCCAGCATTTT. Residues: CASSYTGFQPQHF.

This sequence joins TRBV6-5 and TRBJ1-2; 10 nucleotides line up with TRBD1. Germline V lookup: CDR1 MNHEY, CDR2 SVGAGI. Trimming removed 7 bases from V and 4 bases from J; junction bases left unmatched: 6. This CDR3 has 14 residues. The CDR3 DNA sequence: TGTGCCAGCACCACCGGGACAGGGGTCTATGGCTACACCTTC. This gives the protein CASTTGTGVYGYTF.

V gene TRBV7-9 combines with J gene TRBJ2-1, with 14 bases fitting TRBD2. The germline gives CDR1 SEHNR, CDR2 FQNEAQ (reference sequence). The CDR3 covers 15 residues. The J segment lost 6 bases and the V segment lost 3 bases, leaving 1 base of the junction unmatched. Written as DNA, the CDR3 is TGTGCCAGCAGCTTCGGGACTAGCGGGAGCAATGAGCAGTTCTTC. This gives the protein CASSFGTSGSNEQFF.

This clone was detected only once. This sequence joins TRBV2 and TRBJ1-3; 8 bases map to TRBD1. The CDR3 length is 17 residues. CDR1 is SNHLY, CDR2 FYNNEI, per germline. The V gene end was trimmed by 4 bases and the J gene end by 0 bases; junction bases not matched to a gene: 8. The CDR3 spells CASSVWDRQSSGNTIYF. CDR3 bases: TGTGCCAGCAGTGTATGGGACAGGCAGAGCTCTGGAAACACCATATATTTT.

V and J are TRBV7-2 and TRBJ1-5; D uncertain. This CDR3 is 16 amino acids long. Trimming left V 3 bases short and J 0 bases short, with 12 bases between. The germline V gene has CDR1 SGHTA and CDR2 FQGNSA. The CDR3 sequence: CASSFASKASNQPQHF. The CDR3 bases are TGTGCCAGCAGCTTTGCCTCAAAAGCTAGCAATCAGCCCCAGCATTTT.

The genes are TRBV7-2 and TRBJ2-4; maybe TRBD2 (6 bases). CDR1 is SGHTA and CDR2 is FQGNSA in the germline V gene. V lost 1 base and J lost 5, with 9 bases in between. CDR3 length: 14 amino acids. CDR3 sequence reads: CASSLDTGENIQYF. Written as DNA, the CDR3 is TGTGCCAGCAGCTTAGATACGGGGGAAAACATTCAGTACTTC.

This clone occurred once. The CDR3 is CASSARGDEQFF. The CDR3 nucleotides read TGTGCCAGCAGCGCGCGGGGTGATGAGCAGTTCTTC. This chain uses TRBV7-9 with TRBJ2-1; possibly TRBD2 for D (6 bases). Germline V lookup: CDR1 SEHNR, CDR2 FQNEAQ (reference sequence). V lost 5 bases to trimming and J lost 8 bases, with 10 bases between them. This CDR3 contains 12 residues.

The CDR3 DNA sequence: TGTGCCTGGGGGGAGGCTAGCGGATCAACCTACGAGCAGTACTTC. Its translation is CAWGEASGSTYEQYF. The chain links TRBV30 to TRBJ2-7; 7 bases align to TRBD2. The CDR3 consists of 15 residues. J was trimmed by 2 bases and V by 5 bases; bases with no gene match: 12. Per germline, CDR1 GTSNPN and CDR2 SVGIG (reference sequence).

The rearrangement uses TRBV5-5 and TRBJ1-1, with 7 positions matching TRBD1. Losses at the gene ends were 0 bases for V and 0 bases for J; bases not matched to a gene: 2. The CDR3 sequence is 15 residues long. The germline V gene encodes CDR1 SGHKS and CDR2 YYEKEE (reference sequence). This CDR3 is CASSLVGQVNTEAFF. The CDR3 bases are TGTGCCAGCAGCTTGGTCGGACAGGTGAACACTGAAGCTTTCTTT.

V and J are TRBV14 and TRBJ2-3, with TRBD2 matching 7 bases. The V gene end was trimmed by 4 bases and the J gene end by 0 bases; junction bases not matched to a gene: 4. CDR3 length: 15 amino acids. CDR1 and CDR2 (germline): SGHDN, FVKESK. The CDR3 bases are TGTGCCAGCAGCCCTAGCGGAGCTAGCACAGATACGCAGTATTTT. This gives the protein CASSPSGASTDTQYF.

This chain links TRBV6-5 with TRBJ1-1, with 7 bases identical to TRBD1. The CDR3 covers 13 residues. From germline, CDR1 is MNHEY and CDR2 SVGAGI. The trim removed 6 bases at V and 5 bases at J, leaving 6 bases unmatched. CDR3 coding DNA: TGTGCCAGCAGAAGACAGGGTATTACTGAAGCTTTCTTT. Translation: CASRRQGITEAFF.

The chain links TRBV19 to TRBJ2-1; the match to TRBD1 covers 9 bases. Per germline, CDR1 LNHDA and CDR2 SQIVND (reference sequence). There are 19 residues in the CDR3. J was trimmed by 6 bases and V by 3 bases; bases with no gene match: 18. This chain's CDR3 is CASSMLGPWDRVNVNEQFF. DNA for the CDR3: TGTGCCAGTAGTATGTTGGGCCCCTGGGACAGGGTTAATGTCAATGAGCAGTTCTTC.

This chain joins TRBV5-1 and TRBJ2-7, with D perhaps TRBD2 (6 bases). V was cut by 4 bases and J by 9 bases, with 20 bases left in between. The germline gives CDR1 SGHRS, CDR2 YFSETQ. The CDR3 extends over 14 amino acids. The CDR3 spells CASSNGGSNFVQYF. CDR3 nucleotide sequence: TGCGCCAGCAGCAACGGAGGGTCGAATTTCGTGCAGTACTTC. The full variable domain, completed using reference TRBV5-1 and TRBJ2-7, is KAGVTQTPRYLIKTRGQQVTLSCSPISGHRSVSWYQQTPGQGLQFLFEYFSETQRNKGNFPGRFSGRQFSNSRSEMNVSTLELGDSALYLCASSNGGSNFVQYFGPGTRLTVT.

This chain links TRBV7-9 with TRBJ1-6, with D perhaps TRBD1 (6 bases). This CDR3 is built from 14 residues. Germline V CDR1 and CDR2: SEHNR, FQNEAQ (reference sequence). V was pared by 10 bases and J by 5 bases, with 15 bases between. CDR3 sequence: CAISQDRNNSPLHF. The CDR3 coding sequence is TGTGCCATCTCTCAGGACAGAAATAATTCACCCCTCCACTTT.

The chain employs TRBV18 and TRBJ2-5; unclear D gene. The ends were cut back, 6 bases at V and 4 bases at J, with 9 bases in the middle. Germline V gives CDR1 KGHSH, CDR2 LQKENI. The CDR3 has 12 amino acids. CDR3 in DNA: TGTGCCAGCTCCCCATACGGAGAGACCCAGTACTTC. Protein sequence: CASSPYGETQYF.

This chain links TRBV6-6 with TRBJ1-1; D perhaps matches TRBD1 (5 bases). This CDR3 contains 14 residues. CDR1 is MNHNY, CDR2 SVGAGI, per germline (reference sequence). V was pared by 7 bases and J by 3 bases, with 15 bases between. The CDR3 here is CASTQHGGDTEAFF. The CDR3 DNA reads as TGTGCCAGCACCCAACACGGGGGGGACACTGAAGCTTTCTTT.

The chain recombines TRBV11-1 with TRBJ2-7, with 15 bases fitting TRBD2. Germline assignment: CDR1 SGHAT and CDR2 FQDESV (reference sequence). The trim removed 5 bases at V and 3 bases at J, leaving 5 bases unmatched. This CDR3 contains 16 residues. The CDR3 reads CASSPGLAGGFYEQYF. Here the CDR3 DNA reads TGTGCCAGCAGCCCAGGACTAGCGGGAGGGTTCTACGAGCAGTACTTC.